The clone carrying this TCR beta chain was seen more than once but under ten times. Combining a sample-barcoded 5' primer with a J-beta primer mix, a second PCR ran for about 7 to 12 cycles. All samples yielded 3 million or more CDR3-containing paired-end reads. Via MiXCR, TCRdb re-called the 5' RACE reads, giving one row per CDR3 protein. This sample has about 690,000 distinct CDR3 sequences; 40% to 45% occur once, and the top ten carry 30%. This entry comes from a study of blood T cells in healthy people across ages. Sequenced material: blood. The TCR sequence derives from a man at least 80 years old in good health.

The CDR3 loop is CASSFRTGATETQYF. As DNA, the CDR3 is TGTGCCAGCAGCTTCCGGACAGGGGCGACCGAGACCCAGTACTTC. The rearrangement joins TRBV5-4 to TRBJ2-5; 9 positions agree with TRBD1. The CDR3 is 15 residues long. Per the germline V gene, CDR1 is SGHNT and CDR2 is YYREEE (reference sequence). The V segment lost 2 bases and the J segment 5 bases; nucleotides outside the gene matches: 7.